Sequencing of this T cell receptor (beta chain) was carried out in a study of blood T cells in healthy people across ages (dated by TCRdb to the mid-2010s). For the study in its entirety: In model experiments, roughly one uniquely barcoded TCR beta cDNA molecule per two T cells was captured by template switching. Age-related changes in TCR beta repertoire diversity were measured in the study by deep sequencing normalized with unique cDNA molecular identifiers. The donors were divided into four age groups: young (average around 15 years), middle-aged (approximately 41), aged (approximately 62) and long-lived (roughly 82). Donors of different ages were randomly distributed across sequencing lanes to avoid experimental bias. Using the same blood draw, the study looked at two additional independent replicas of 1 million unique cDNA reads for two donors, one aged 18 to 30 and the other aged 80 or older.

General conclusions and limits of the study: The CMV infection status of donors was not known, potentially confounding age-related changes in expanded clonotypes. Compared with the aged group, the long-lived group had more naive CD4+ T cells, fewer expanded clones and increased TCR diversity, a pattern suggesting age selection. Conclusive comparison of naive and antigen-experienced compartments was prevented by the profiling of bulk unsorted PBMCs. Observed TCR beta diversity per million T cells fell roughly linearly with age, and a significant reduction was already apparent by age approximately 40. Estimates of total diversity from one million sequenced T cells were regarded as lower bounds and underestimates. A strong correlation was found between observed TCR beta diversity and the percentage of naive T cells measured by flow cytometry.

As for this clonotype: Its antigen is unknown. No per-base quality is available; no much larger clone lies one base away.

The donors were a few dozen Caucasian individuals from Russia, aged roughly 6 to 90 years, who were systemically healthy. About 9.6 milliliters of peripheral blood were collected from each donor into EDTA-treated Vacutainer tubes. PBMCs were isolated by Ficoll-Paque density-gradient centrifugation, with at least 7 million obtained per sample. Total RNA, at least 6 micrograms per sample, was extracted from PBMCs with Trizol reagent. For every donor, an aliquot of PBMCs went through flow cytometry to measure the percentages of naive CD45RAhigh/CD27high T cells. The method behind the library was 5' RACE. Sequencing relied on an Illumina HiSeq 2500. A second PCR of roughly 6 to 12 cycles was run with a J-beta primer mix and a sample-barcoded 5' primer. A template-switch 5' adaptor carrying 12 random nucleotides introduced a unique molecular identifier onto each TCR beta cDNA molecule. Each sample yielded at least 2.5 million CDR3-containing paired-end reads. The Mint cDNA synthesis kit, primed by a TRBC-specific oligonucleotide, was used to synthesize first-strand cDNA from all RNA. After uracil-DNA glycosylase treatment, a first 18-cycle PCR used universal primers M1SS and BC2_uni_R on all cDNA. For the original study's pipeline: For normalization, 1 million high-quality reads were randomly selected from each sample, with every read carrying a distinct molecular identifier. Instead of being binned into consensus sequences, reads with shared molecular identifiers were discarded. CDR3 identification, clonotype clustering and error correction used MiTCR with a Q25 quality threshold and the strictest error-elimination algorithm. Lower-bound total TCR beta diversity was estimated with a nonparametric unseen species model using Euler transformation. Starting from the raw public reads, TCRdb applied fastp trimming at Q25, assembled clones with MiXCR and retained in-frame beta chains. Records with the same CDR3 protein are collapsed into one entry carrying the most frequent genes and DNA. The V and J calls come from TCRdb's annotation, not from the publication. This sample lists some 920,000 distinct CDR3 sequences; roughly 51% were detected once. The ten largest clones represent roughly a fifth of the sample.

The CDR3 measures 15 amino acids from cysteine to phenylalanine. Solely the CDR3 DNA is kept, with 45 bases framed from the first base. The germline V gene yields SNHLY for CDR1 and FYNNEI for CDR2. V is pruned by 5 bases and J by 3 bases, leaving 6 bases of the junction without a gene match. Material: blood. The receptor chain draws on TRBV2 and TRBJ2-3; 9 of the junction bases match TRBD1. This TCR was sampled from a woman aged 55-69 years in good health. CDR3 region: CASSQQGATTDTQYF. The DNA sequence is TGTGCCAGCAGTCAACAGGGGGCCACGACAGATACGCAGTATTTT.